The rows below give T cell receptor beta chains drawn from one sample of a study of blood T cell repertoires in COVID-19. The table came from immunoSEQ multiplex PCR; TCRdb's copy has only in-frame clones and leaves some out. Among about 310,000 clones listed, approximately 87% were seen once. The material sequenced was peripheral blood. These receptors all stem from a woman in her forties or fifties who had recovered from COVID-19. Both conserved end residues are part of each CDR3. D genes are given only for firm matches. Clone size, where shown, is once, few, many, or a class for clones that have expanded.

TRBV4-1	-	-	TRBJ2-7	TGCGCCAGCAGCCAAATGGCGGGGTCGTACGAGCAGTACTTC	CASSQMAGSYEQYF
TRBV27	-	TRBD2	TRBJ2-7	TGTGCCAGCAGTGTGGGACTAGCGGGTAACGAGCAGTACTTC	CASSVGLAGNEQYF
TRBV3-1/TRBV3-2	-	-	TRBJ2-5	TGTGCCAGCAGCCAACGAGACCAAGAGACCCAGTACTTC	CASSQRDQETQYF
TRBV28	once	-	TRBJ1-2	TGTGCCAGCAGGGTTGACGGGAGCTATGGCTACACCTTC	CASRVDGSYGYTF
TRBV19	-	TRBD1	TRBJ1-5	TGTGCCAGTAGTTCCGGACAGGCCCCGAATCAGCCCCAGCATTTT	CASSSGQAPNQPQHF
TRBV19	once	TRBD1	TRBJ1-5	TGTGCCAGTAGTGGTGACAGGGTTAGGCCCCAGCATTTT	CASSGDRVRPQHF
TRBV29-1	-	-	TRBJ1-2	TGCAGCGTTGAACCGGCAGGGCAGTTTGGCTACACCTTC	CSVEPAGQFGYTF
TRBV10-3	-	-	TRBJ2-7	TGTGCCATCAGTGGCAGCTCCTACGAGCAGTACTTC	CAISGSSYEQYF
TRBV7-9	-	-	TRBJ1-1	TGTGCCAGCAGCTACGGTAACTTTGAAGCTTTCTTT	CASSYGNFEAFF
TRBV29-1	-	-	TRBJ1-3	TGCAGCGTTGGATCGCGAAACTCTGGAAACACCATATATTTT	CSVGSRNSGNTIYF
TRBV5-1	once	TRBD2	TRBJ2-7	TGCGCCAGCAGCAGCGGGGGAGCGGGAGCATTCCTCAACTACGAGCAGTACTTC	CASSSGGAGAFLNYEQYF
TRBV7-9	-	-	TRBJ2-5	TGTGCCAGCAGCGTAGGGACAAGAGAGACCCAGTACTTC	CASSVGTRETQYF
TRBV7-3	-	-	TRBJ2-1	TGTGCCAGCAGCCCCCGCGGCGGGACTTACAATGAGCAGTTCTTC	CASSPRGGTYNEQFF
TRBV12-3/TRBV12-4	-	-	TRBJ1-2	TGTGCCAGCACCCAACCTACTAATTATGGCTACACCTTC	CASTQPTNYGYTF
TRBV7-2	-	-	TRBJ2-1	TGTGCCAGCAGCTTAGGGAGGGGGGGGTACGAGCAGTTCTTC	CASSLGRGGYEQFF
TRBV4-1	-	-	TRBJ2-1	TGCGCCAGCAGCCAAGATGGACTTGACGAGCAGTTCTTC	CASSQDGLDEQFF
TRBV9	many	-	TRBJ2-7	TGTGCCAGCAGCGTAGGGGCAGTCCGCTCCTACGAGCAGTACTTC	CASSVGAVRSYEQYF
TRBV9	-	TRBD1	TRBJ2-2	TGTGCCAGCAGCGCAACAGGGGCCAACACCGGGGAGCTGTTTTTT	CASSATGANTGELFF
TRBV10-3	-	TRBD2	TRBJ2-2	TGTGCCATCAGTGAGCATTCTAGCGGGAGGGGGTTCGGCGGGGAGCTGTTTTTT	CAISEHSSGRGFGGELFF
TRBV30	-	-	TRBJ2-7	TGTGCCTGGAGTGGAGTCCTTTCGGAGCAGTACTTC	CAWSGVLSEQYF
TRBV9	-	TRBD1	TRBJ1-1	TGTGCCAGCAGCGCCGGGACAGGGGTGCGGGGAGCTTTCTTT	CASSAGTGVRGAFF
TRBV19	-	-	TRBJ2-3	TGTGCCAGTAGTATAGAGGCCTCGAGGGATACGCAGTATTTT	CASSIEASRDTQYF
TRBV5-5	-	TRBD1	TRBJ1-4	TGTGCCAGCAGCGGCCGGCAGGGGGAGGTTGAAAAACTGTTTTTT	CASSGRQGEVEKLFF
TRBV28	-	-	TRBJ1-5	TGTGCCAGCAGTTTAGCACAGGGACATAGCAATCAGCCCCAGCATTTT	CASSLAQGHSNQPQHF
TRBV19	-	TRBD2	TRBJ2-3	TGTGCCAGTAGAAGCGGGGGCGGGTACACAGATACGCAGTATTTT	CASRSGGGYTDTQYF
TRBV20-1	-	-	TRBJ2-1	TGCAGTGCGGGAGCGGATTATGAGCAGTTCTTC	CSAGADYEQFF
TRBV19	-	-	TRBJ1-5	TGTGCCAGTAGTGGGGCCTTTGGGCCCCAGCATTTT	CASSGAFGPQHF
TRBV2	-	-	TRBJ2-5	TGTGCCAGCAGTGGGGTGGTGCGGATCCAAGAGACCCAGTACTTC	CASSGVVRIQETQYF
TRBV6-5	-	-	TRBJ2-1	TGTGCCAGCAGCCCCCTAGTCGGGGAGCAGTTCTTC	CASSPLVGEQFF
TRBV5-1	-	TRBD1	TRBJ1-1	TGCGCCAGCAGCGTACAGGGGCTAGAGAACACTGAAGCTTTCTTT	CASSVQGLENTEAFF
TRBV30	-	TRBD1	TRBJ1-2	TGTGCCTGGAGTCCCCGGACAGGGAGCTTATTCTATGGCTACACCTTC	CAWSPRTGSLFYGYTF
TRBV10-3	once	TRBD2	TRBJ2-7	TGTGCCATCAGTGACAGGCTAGCGGACGAGCAGTACTTC	CAISDRLADEQYF
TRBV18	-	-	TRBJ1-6	TGTGCCAGCTCTCTGCGGGAGCGCGATTCACCCCTCCACTTT	CASSLRERDSPLHF
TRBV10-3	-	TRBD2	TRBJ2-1	TGTGCCAGTTGGGGGGGGGAGCACAATGAGCAGTTCTTC	CASWGGEHNEQFF
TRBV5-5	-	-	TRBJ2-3	TGTGCCAGCAGCTTGGATCGTGGCACAGATACGCAGTATTTT	CASSLDRGTDTQYF
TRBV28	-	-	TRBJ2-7	TGTGCCAGCAGACGGACTGGGGGAGGCGAGCAGTACTTC	CASRRTGGGEQYF
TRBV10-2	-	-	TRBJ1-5	TGCGCCAGCAGTGAACGGTATGTCCAGCCCCAGCATTTT	CASSERYVQPQHF
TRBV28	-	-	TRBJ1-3	TGTGCCAGCAGTTTTACGCCAGGCCCTCTATATTTT	CASSFTPGPLYF
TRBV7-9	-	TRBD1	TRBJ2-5	TGTGCCAGCAGCTTTCAGGGGGTCCAAGAGACCCAGTACTTC	CASSFQGVQETQYF
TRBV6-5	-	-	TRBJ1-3	TGTGCCAGCAGTTACTCACAGGCTTACTCTGGAAACACCATATATTTT	CASSYSQAYSGNTIYF
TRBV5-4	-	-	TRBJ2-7	TGTGCCAGCAGCTTGGCCCGACAGCCCTACGAGCAGTACTTC	CASSLARQPYEQYF
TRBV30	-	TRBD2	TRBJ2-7	TGTGCCTGGAACAAACTAGCGGGAGACTACGAGCAGTACTTC	CAWNKLAGDYEQYF
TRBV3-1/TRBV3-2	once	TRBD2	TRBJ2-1	TGTGCCAGCAGCCAAGAGAAGACTAGCGCATGGGCAAAGGGCTCCTACAATGAGCAGTTCTTC	CASSQEKTSAWAKGSYNEQFF
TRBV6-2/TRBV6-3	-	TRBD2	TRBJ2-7	TGTGCCAGCAGTTACCCCCCCGGGCTAGCGGGGGGGCGTAGCTCCTACGAGCAGTACTTC	CASSYPPGLAGGRSSYEQYF
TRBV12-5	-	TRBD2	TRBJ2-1	TGTGCTAGTGGTTTGGTACTTGGCGCGGGGGTAAATGAGCAGTTCTTC	CASGLVLGAGVNEQFF
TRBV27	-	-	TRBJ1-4	TGTGCCAGCAGAGCACAACTAGGTGAAAAACTGTTTTTT	CASRAQLGEKLFF
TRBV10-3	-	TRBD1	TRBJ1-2	TGTGCCATCAGCCGGACAGGGGACGCGAATGGCTACACCTTC	CAISRTGDANGYTF
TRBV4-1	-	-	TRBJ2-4	TGCGCCAGCAGCCAGGGTGGGACTCGAGCCAAAAACATTCAGTACTTC	CASSQGGTRAKNIQYF
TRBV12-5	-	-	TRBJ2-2	TGTGCTAGTGGTTTGGTGGCAGGGAAATACACCGGGGAGCTGTTTTTT	CASGLVAGKYTGELFF
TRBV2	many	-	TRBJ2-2	TGTGCCAGCGGCTGGTACAACACCGGGGAGCTGTTTTTT	CASGWYNTGELFF
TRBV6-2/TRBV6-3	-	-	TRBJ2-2	TGTGCCAGCGGCCTGGCGGGGAGGACCGGGGAGCTGTTTTTT	CASGLAGRTGELFF
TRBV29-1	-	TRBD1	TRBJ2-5	TGCAGCGTTGAGAGGACAGGGGTTGAGACCCAGTACTTC	CSVERTGVETQYF
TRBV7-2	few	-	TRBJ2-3	TGTGCCAGCAGCTTAGCACAACTAGGTGCCACAGATACGCAGTATTTT	CASSLAQLGATDTQYF
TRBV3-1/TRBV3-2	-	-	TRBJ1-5	TGTGCCAGCAGCCAACAGGGTGGGAATCAGCCCCAGCATTTT	CASSQQGGNQPQHF
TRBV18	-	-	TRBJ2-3	TGTGCCAGCTCACCAAAAGGACAGACCCTGGATACGCAGTATTTT	CASSPKGQTLDTQYF